The 23 T cell receptor beta chains presented below share a single source sample, sequenced in a study of OX40 agonist ivuxolimab in advanced cancers. The data were produced by immunoSEQ multiplex PCR, yet TCRdb's version contains in-frame clones alone and is incomplete. The sample records over 35,000 clones, 80% being singletons. The input for sequencing was CD4+ or CD8+ T cells sorted from blood, taken in a trial of the OX40 agonist ivuxolimab. Source of these receptors: an adult with an advanced solid tumor such as melanoma, head and neck, liver or kidney cancer.

The chain uses TRBV7-3 and TRBJ2-7; no firm D call. The CDR3 sequence is 15 residues long. Trimming left V 1 base short and J 0 bases short, with 10 bases between. Looked up from germline, CDR1 is SGHTA and CDR2 is FQGTGA. The CDR3 region has the DNA TGTGCCAGCAGCTTAATGGCGGAATACTCCTACGAGCAGTACTTC. Its translation is CASSLMAEYSYEQYF.

The CDR3 protein is CASSLTGGAGSQEAFF. The CDR3 nucleotides read TGCGCCAGCAGCTTAACAGGGGGGGCCGGAAGTCAGGAAGCTTTCTTT. The chain links TRBV5-1 to TRBJ1-1; the match to TRBD1 covers 8 bases. With 2 bases clipped from V and 8 bases from J, the junction kept 14 bases outside the gene matches. This CDR3 comprises 16 residues. Germline lookup yields CDR1 SGHRS and CDR2 YFSETQ.

V usage is TRBV7-3 and J usage is TRBJ1-1; D might be TRBD1 (6 bases). CDR3 size: 15 residues. With 0 bases removed from V and 5 bases from J, the gap between germline ends came to 13 bases. The V gene's germline CDR1 is SGHTA and CDR2 FQGTGA. The DNA for the CDR3 is TGTGCCAGCAGCTTAACGTCAGGGGTTGGGACTGAAGCTTTCTTT. Residues: CASSLTSGVGTEAFF.

The chain uses TRBV11-2 and TRBJ2-1; 7 nucleotides agree with TRBD1. The CDR3 has 16 residues. In germline, CDR1 is SGHAT, CDR2 FQNNGV. The V and J ends lost 5 bases and 1 base, in that order; junction bases with no gene match: 8. CDR3 nucleotides: TGTGCCAGCAGCGTACTAGGGGGCTGGTCCTACAATGAGCAGTTCTTC. This translates into CASSVLGGWSYNEQFF. Looking up the rest from reference TRBV11-2 and TRBJ2-1 gives the full variable domain: EAGVAQSPRYKIIEKRQSVAFWCNPISGHATLYWYQQILGQGPKLLIQFQNNGVVDDSQLPKDRFSAERLKGVDSTLKIQPAKLEDSAVYLCASSVLGGWSYNEQFFGPGTRLTVL.

V gene TRBV28 combines with J gene TRBJ1-3; TRBD1 matches 11 bases. V was pared by 7 bases and J by 7 bases, with 9 bases of the junction left unmatched. This CDR3 contains 15 residues. Germline CDR1 MDHEN, CDR2 SYDVKM. CDR3 sequence: CASIASDRGQNTIYF. The CDR3 nucleotides are TGTGCCAGCATCGCCTCGGACAGGGGGCAGAACACCATATATTTT.

This rearrangement joins TRBV19 to TRBJ1-2; D is perhaps TRBD1 (6 bases). This CDR3 has 14 residues. Trimming left V 5 bases short and J 3 bases short, with 13 bases between. CDR1 and CDR2 from the germline V gene are LNHDA and SQIVND (reference sequence). The CDR3 sequence: CASSVRAGDYGYTF. The CDR3 DNA is TGTGCCAGTAGTGTCCGCGCAGGGGACTATGGCTACACCTTC.

The chain links TRBV6-5 to TRBJ2-1; the D gene is possibly TRBD2 (6 bases). The CDR3 totals 12 residues. Trimming shortened V by 4 bases and J by 12 bases, and 13 bases separated the two germline ends. Per germline, CDR1 MNHEY and CDR2 SVGAGI. Here the CDR3 DNA reads TGTGCCAGCAGTTTCGAACTAGCATGGCAGTTCTTC. The encoded protein is CASSFELAWQFF.

The chain links TRBV14 to TRBJ2-1; TRBD2 agrees at 11 bases. Losses at the gene ends were 4 bases for V and 7 bases for J; bases not matched to a gene: 9. Germline CDR1 is SGHDN and CDR2 is FVKESK. The CDR3 is 16 amino acids. CDR3 in amino acids: CASSPRLAGYRNEQFF. The CDR3, as DNA: TGTGCCAGCAGCCCCCGACTAGCGGGATACCGAAATGAGCAGTTCTTC.

The chain recombines TRBV6-4 with TRBJ2-5; 15 nucleotides match TRBD2. Germline CDR1 reads MRHNA; CDR2 reads SNTAGT. This CDR3 has 17 amino acids. Trimming at V came to 3 bases and at J to 5 bases, leaving 7 bases not matched to a gene. DNA for the CDR3: TGTGCCAGCAGTGAGGGACTAGCGGGGGGAGATGGGGAGACCCAGTACTTC. Residues: CASSEGLAGGDGETQYF.

This clone was picked up one time. This rearrangement joins TRBV7-9 to TRBJ2-3, with a weak D call TRBD2 (5 bases). Germline CDR1 is SEHNR and CDR2 is FQNEAQ (reference sequence). V lost 4 bases and J lost 0, with 11 bases in between. This CDR3 comprises 15 residues. CDR3 in DNA: TGTGCCAGCAGCTCTCGAGCGGCTAGCACAGATACGCAGTATTTT. Translating gives CASSSRAASTDTQYF.

The CDR3 loop is CASSAGVVNQPQHF. CDR3 sequence (DNA): TGTGCCAGCAGTGCAGGGGTTGTCAATCAGCCCCAGCATTTT. This rearrangement joins TRBV6-1 to TRBJ1-5; a possible D gene is TRBD1 (6 bases). Germline CDR1 and CDR2: MNHNS and SASEGT. V gave up 4 bases and J gave up 3 bases, with 10 bases separating them. The CDR3 has 14 amino acids.

The V call is TRBV9, the J call TRBJ1-5; maybe TRBD1 (6 bases). The length of the CDR3 is 15 residues. Germline V CDR1 and CDR2: SGDLS, YYNGEE. Trimming left V 4 bases short and J 9 bases short, with 20 bases between. The chain's CDR3 is CASSSTDRLGGPQHF. The CDR3 bases are TGTGCCAGCAGCTCGACAGACAGGTTAGGGGGGCCCCAGCATTTT.

The CDR3 DNA sequence: TGTGCCAGCAGTTACGCGGGGGGGCGCACCGGGGAGCTGTTTTTT. Translation gives CASSYAGGRTGELFF. The chain is built from TRBV6-5 and TRBJ2-2, with 9 bases identical to TRBD2. Losses at the gene ends were 2 bases for V and 4 bases for J; bases not matched to a gene: 2. The CDR3 is 15 residues long. Germline V lookup: CDR1 MNHEY, CDR2 SVGAGI.

The rearrangement links TRBV16 to TRBJ2-7; no definite D call. The CDR3 length is 14 residues. V was shortened by 0 bases and J by 5 bases, with 11 bases between the two germline ends. Germline loops: CDR1 KGHSY, CDR2 FQNENV. The CDR3 here is CASSQSRNGNEQYF. In DNA form, the CDR3 reads TGTGCCAGCAGCCAATCGCGAAATGGCAACGAGCAGTACTTC.

The chain couples TRBV4-3 to TRBJ2-3; possibly TRBD1 for D (7 bases). This CDR3 is 16 amino acids long. Germline V gene lookup returns CDR1 LGHNA and CDR2 YSLEER. The V and J ends lost 4 bases and 1 base respectively, with 15 bases between them. CDR3 loop: CASSLFQGGGTDTQYF. CDR3 in DNA: TGCGCCAGCAGCCTATTCCAGGGGGGAGGCACAGATACGCAGTATTTT.

The chain uses TRBV7-3 and TRBJ2-1; TRBD2 matches 9 bases. The germline V gene has CDR1 SGHTA and CDR2 FQGTGA. Unmatched junction bases numbered 5, after V lost 1 base and J lost 4 bases. CDR3 length: 16 amino acids. CDR3 coding DNA: TGTGCCAGCAGCTTAATGGTAGCGGGGGCTTACAATGAGCAGTTCTTC. It specifies CASSLMVAGAYNEQFF. Supplemented by reference TRBV7-3 and TRBJ2-1, the full variable domain reads GAGVSQTPSNKVTEKGKYVELRCDPISGHTALYWYRQSLGQGPEFLIYFQGTGAADDSGLPNDRFFAVRPEGSVSTLKIQRTERGDSAVYLCASSLMVAGAYNEQFFGPGTRLTVL.

The V gene is TRBV5-1, the J gene TRBJ2-1, with a tentative D call TRBD2 (5 bases). CDR3 length: 12 amino acids. Trimming stripped 2 bases from V and 8 bases from J, with 8 bases between. Germline V lookup: CDR1 SGHRS, CDR2 YFSETQ. The CDR3 nucleotides read TGCGCCAGCAGCTTCGTCGGGGATGAGCAGTTCTTC. This translates into CASSFVGDEQFF.

This clone came up a few times. The V and J genes are TRBV7-2 and TRBJ1-4; 8 nucleotides align to TRBD1. The CDR3 runs to 14 residues. V trimming: 5 bases; J trimming: 5 bases; junction bases outside the gene matches: 4. Germline CDR1 is SGHTA and CDR2 is FQGNSA. This chain's CDR3 is CASSPDRDNEKLFF. The CDR3 bases are TGTGCCAGCAGCCCGGACAGGGACAATGAAAAACTGTTTTTT.

The chain combines TRBV7-9 with TRBJ1-2, with D perhaps matching TRBD1 (5 bases). Germline CDR1 and CDR2: SEHNR and FQNEAQ (reference sequence). Deletions cut 8 bases from V and 2 bases from J, with 21 bases between. CDR3 size: 16 residues. The CDR3 region has the DNA TGTGCCAGCCAGCAGGGACTTCGAAGGATAAACTATGGCTACACCTTC. It codes for CASQQGLRRINYGYTF.

The chain's CDR3 is CASSQGGEQAGPYEQYF. In DNA, the CDR3 is TGTGCCAGCAGCCAAGGGGGCGAGCAGGCCGGGCCCTACGAGCAGTACTTC. The chain carries TRBV4-2 and TRBJ2-7, with D tentatively TRBD1 (5 bases). The germline V and J ends were trimmed by 1 base and 2 bases, with 18 bases remaining between them. Germline assignment: CDR1 LGHNA and CDR2 YNFKEQ. This CDR3 comprises 17 residues.

The gene calls are TRBV5-1 and TRBJ1-1; a weak D match, TRBD1 (6 bases). V lost 1 base, J lost 7 bases, and 11 bases lay in between. This CDR3 region has 13 residues. Germline CDR1 is SGHRS and CDR2 is YFSETQ. This CDR3 is CASSLKGGIEAFF. Written as DNA, the CDR3 is TGCGCCAGCAGCTTGAAGGGGGGTATTGAAGCTTTCTTT.

This clone was found once. The gene calls are TRBV4-1 and TRBJ2-1; weak D call: TRBD2 (6 bases). The CDR3 spans 14 residues. Germline-derived CDR1 and CDR2 are MGHRA and YSYEKL. Between the trimmed V and J ends, which lost 1 base and 6 bases, there was a span of 10 bases. CDR3: CASSQGGRSNEQFF. CDR3 DNA: TGCGCCAGCAGCCAAGGGGGGAGGAGCAATGAGCAGTTCTTC.

The V call is TRBV7-2, the J call TRBJ2-1; 9 nucleotides agree with TRBD2. The CDR3 spans 13 residues. Germline assignment: CDR1 SGHTA and CDR2 FQGNSA. With 10 bases clipped from V and 4 bases from J, the junction kept 5 bases outside the gene matches. The CDR3 loop is CATGLARYNEQFF. CDR3 nucleotide sequence: TGTGCCACCGGACTAGCGCGTTACAATGAGCAGTTCTTC.